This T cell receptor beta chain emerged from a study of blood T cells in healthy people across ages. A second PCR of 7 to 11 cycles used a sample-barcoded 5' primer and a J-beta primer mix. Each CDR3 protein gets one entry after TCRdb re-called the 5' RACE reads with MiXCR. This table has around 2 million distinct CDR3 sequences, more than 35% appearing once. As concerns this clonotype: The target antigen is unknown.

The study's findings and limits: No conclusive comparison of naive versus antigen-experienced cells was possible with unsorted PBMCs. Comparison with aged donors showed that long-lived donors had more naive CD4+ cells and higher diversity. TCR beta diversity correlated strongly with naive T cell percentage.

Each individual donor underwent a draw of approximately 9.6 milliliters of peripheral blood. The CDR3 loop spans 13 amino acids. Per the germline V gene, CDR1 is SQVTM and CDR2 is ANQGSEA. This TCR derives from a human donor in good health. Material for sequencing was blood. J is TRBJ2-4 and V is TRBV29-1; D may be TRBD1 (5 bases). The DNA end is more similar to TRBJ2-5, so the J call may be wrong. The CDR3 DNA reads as TGCAGCGTTCGCGGCAGGGTAGGGCAGACCCAGTACTTC. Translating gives CSVRGRVGQTQYF.